The clone carrying this T cell receptor beta chain was seen only a few times. Its target is not known. This sample is part of a study of cytomegalovirus exposure and HLA in healthy donors. Study outcomes and limitations: Presence/absence analyses treated sequencing depth as roughly uniform across donors. Listed as cytomegalovirus-associated were 170 or so TCR beta chains. Most observed TCR sequences were rare, whereas some public TCRs were detected in many donors. Looking again later, the authors saw that most CMV-associated TCR beta chains seemed HLA-restricted.

PCR involved 60 Vbeta and 13 Jbeta primers. Sequenced by immunoSEQ multiplex PCR; TCRdb stores in-frame clones only, minus some. The sample lists under 200,000 clones, 77% occurring once. Germline V gene data show CDR1 as SEHNR and CDR2 as FQNEAQ (reference sequence). CDR3 length: 12 residues. V lost 5 bases to trimming and J lost 7 bases; unmatched junction nucleotides: 2. The sequence came from a woman between 40 and 55 years old in good health and CMV-seropositive. The V gene is TRBV7-9, the J gene TRBJ2-7, with 10 bases fitting TRBD1. Material for sequencing was PBMCs. CDR3 DNA: TGTGCCAGCAGCACGGGACAGGGGGAGCAGTACTTC. Protein sequence: CASSTGQGEQYF.